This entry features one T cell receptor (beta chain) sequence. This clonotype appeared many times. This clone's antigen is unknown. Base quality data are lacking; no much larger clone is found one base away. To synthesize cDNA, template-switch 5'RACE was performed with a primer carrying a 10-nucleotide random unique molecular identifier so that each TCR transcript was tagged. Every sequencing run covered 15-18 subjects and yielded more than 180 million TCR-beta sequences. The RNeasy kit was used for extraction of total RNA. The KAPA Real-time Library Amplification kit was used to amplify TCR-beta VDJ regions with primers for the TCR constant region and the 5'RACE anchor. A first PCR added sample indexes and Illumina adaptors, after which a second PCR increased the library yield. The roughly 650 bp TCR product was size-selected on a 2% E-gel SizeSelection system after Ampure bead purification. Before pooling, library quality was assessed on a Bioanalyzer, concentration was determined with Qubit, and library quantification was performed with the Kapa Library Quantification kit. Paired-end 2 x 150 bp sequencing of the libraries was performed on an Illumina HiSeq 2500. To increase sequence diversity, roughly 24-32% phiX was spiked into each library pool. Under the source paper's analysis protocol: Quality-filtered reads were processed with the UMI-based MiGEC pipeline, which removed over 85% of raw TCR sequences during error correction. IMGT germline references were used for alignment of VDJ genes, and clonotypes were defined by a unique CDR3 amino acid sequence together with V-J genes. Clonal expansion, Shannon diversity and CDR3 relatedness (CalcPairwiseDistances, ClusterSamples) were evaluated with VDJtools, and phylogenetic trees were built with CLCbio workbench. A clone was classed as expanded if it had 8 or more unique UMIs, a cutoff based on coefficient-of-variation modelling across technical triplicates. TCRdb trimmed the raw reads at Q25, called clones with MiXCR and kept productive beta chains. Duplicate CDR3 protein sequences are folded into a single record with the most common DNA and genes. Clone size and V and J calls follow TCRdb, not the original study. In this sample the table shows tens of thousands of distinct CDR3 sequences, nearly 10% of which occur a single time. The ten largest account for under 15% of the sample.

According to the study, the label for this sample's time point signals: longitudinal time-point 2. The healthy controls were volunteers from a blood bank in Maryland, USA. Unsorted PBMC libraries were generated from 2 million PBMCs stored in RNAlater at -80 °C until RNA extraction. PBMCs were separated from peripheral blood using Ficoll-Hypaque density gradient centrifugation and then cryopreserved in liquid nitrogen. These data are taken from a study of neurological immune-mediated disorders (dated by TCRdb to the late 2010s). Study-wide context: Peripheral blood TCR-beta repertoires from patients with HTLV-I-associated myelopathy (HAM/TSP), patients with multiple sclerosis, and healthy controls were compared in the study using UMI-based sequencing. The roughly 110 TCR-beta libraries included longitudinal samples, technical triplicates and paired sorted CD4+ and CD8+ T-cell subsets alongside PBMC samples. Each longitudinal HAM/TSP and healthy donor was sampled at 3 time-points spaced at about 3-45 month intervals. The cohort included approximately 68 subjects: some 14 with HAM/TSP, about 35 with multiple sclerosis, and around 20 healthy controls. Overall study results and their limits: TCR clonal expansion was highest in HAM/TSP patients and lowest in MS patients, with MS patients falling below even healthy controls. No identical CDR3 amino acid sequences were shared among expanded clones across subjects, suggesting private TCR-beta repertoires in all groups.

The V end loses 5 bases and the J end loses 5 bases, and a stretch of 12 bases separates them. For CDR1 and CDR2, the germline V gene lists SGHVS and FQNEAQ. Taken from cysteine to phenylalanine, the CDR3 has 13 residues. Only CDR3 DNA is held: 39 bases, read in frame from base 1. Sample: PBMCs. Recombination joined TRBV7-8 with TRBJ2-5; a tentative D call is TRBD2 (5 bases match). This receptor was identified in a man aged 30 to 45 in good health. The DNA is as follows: TGTGCCAGCAGCCCCCGTGGAGGCGAGACCCAGTACTTC. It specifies CASSPRGGETQYF.